The 8 T cell receptor beta chains below come from one sample, sequenced in a study of beta chain features in type 1 diabetes. The entirety of the isolated RNA underwent reverse transcription, so expressed TCRB transcripts were sequenced. Repertoires were generated with immunoSEQ multiplex PCR, while TCRdb's copy carries only in-frame clones and drops some. The sample consists of 620,000 or so clones, around 15% of them appearing once. Sequencing was done on a sample of naive CD4+ T cells from blood. The receptor source for this set is a man between 18 and 35 years old in good health.

This clone showed up just a few times. At one end, the junction sequence differs from germline, possibly due to a read error. This chain connects TRBV10-3 to TRBJ2-3; the match to TRBD2 covers 9 bases. This CDR3 spans 16 amino acids. Germline V gene lookup returns CDR1 ENHRY and CDR2 SYGVKD. The CDR3 is CAICEAPSGAQDTQYF. The CDR3 bases are TGTGCCATCTGTGAGGCCCCTAGCGGGGCCCAGGATACGCAGTATTTT.

This chain connects TRBV5-1 to TRBJ2-1; D is undetermined. This CDR3 comprises 15 residues. V was cut by 0 bases and J by 7 bases, with 14 bases left in between. The germline gives CDR1 SGHRS, CDR2 YFSETQ. The CDR3 nucleotides are TGCGCCAGCAGCTTGGGGACCCCTCTAAGGAATGAGCAGTTCTTC. The encoded protein is CASSLGTPLRNEQFF.

This clone appeared a few times. The chain carries TRBV7-3 and TRBJ2-7, with D tentatively TRBD1 or TRBD2 (5 bases each). V was pared by 5 bases and J by 0 bases, with 17 bases between. The germline CDR1 and CDR2 sequences are SGHTA and FQGTGA. The CDR3 is 16 amino acids. CDR3 bases: TGTGCCAGCAGCCTCACCGGGACCCCGAGCTCCTACGAGCAGTACTTC. It yields the protein CASSLTGTPSSYEQYF.

This clone was counted between two and nine times. This same CDR3 is encoded by further DNA sequences in the sample. V gene TRBV28 combines with J gene TRBJ2-7; D not certain. The V end lost 6 bases, the J end lost 1 base, and 22 bases lay between the germline ends. CDR1 is MDHEN, CDR2 SYDVKM, per germline. This CDR3 has 17 amino acids. CDR3 amino acids: CASSGPDGPRWSYEQYF. The CDR3 region has the DNA TGTGCCAGCAGCGGACCGGACGGGCCACGGTGGTCCTACGAGCAGTACTTC. Variable domain in full (rest from reference TRBV28 and TRBJ2-7): DVKVTQSSRYLVKRTGEKVFLECVQDMDHENMFWYRQDPGLGLRLIYFSYDVKMKEKGDIPEGYSVSREKKERFSLILESASTNQTSMYLCASSGPDGPRWSYEQYFGPGTRLTVT.

This clone has only a few counts. This sequence joins TRBV7-2 and TRBJ2-5, with 8 nucleotides matching TRBD1. The J segment lost 6 bases and the V segment lost 6 bases, leaving 9 bases of the junction unmatched. The germline V gene has CDR1 SGHTA and CDR2 FQGNSA. The CDR3 is 14 amino acids. The CDR3 region is CASRVTGARKTQYF. In DNA form, the CDR3 reads TGTGCCAGCAGAGTGACAGGGGCTAGGAAGACCCAGTACTTC.

The chain carries TRBV15 and TRBJ2-5, with D tentatively TRBD1 (5 bases). This CDR3 comprises 12 residues. Germline V CDR1 and CDR2: LNHNV, YYDKDF (reference sequence). The V gene lost 0 bases and the J gene lost 7 bases, with 6 bases spanning the gap. The CDR3 nucleotides read TGTGCCACCAGCAGAGATCAGGGGACCCAGTACTTC. Translating it yields CATSRDQGTQYF. Complete variable domain (other parts from reference TRBV15 and TRBJ2-5): DAMVIQNPRYQVTQFGKPVTLSCSQTLNHNVMYWYQQKSSQAPKLLFHYYDKDFNNEADTPDNFQSRRPNTSFCFLDIRSPGLGDTAMYLCATSRDQGTQYFGPGTRLLVL.

This chain connects TRBV4-1 to TRBJ1-2, with D unclear. The CDR3 covers 15 residues. Germline CDR1 and CDR2: MGHRA and YSYEKL. Trimming shortened V by 0 bases and J by 2 bases, and 10 bases separated the two germline ends. The CDR3 bases are TGCGCCAGCAGCCAAGACGCTCGGGAAAACTATGGCTACACCTTC. It encodes CASSQDARENYGYTF.

This clone was found a few times. V gene TRBV4-3 combines with J gene TRBJ2-5; D unclear. The germline gives CDR1 LGHNA, CDR2 YSLEER. V was trimmed by 1 base and J by 5 bases, leaving 14 bases between them. This CDR3 has 15 residues. The CDR3 DNA reads TGCGCCAGCAGCCAAGTTGGCAGGTCCAGGGAGACCCAGTACTTC. Its protein product is CASSQVGRSRETQYF.